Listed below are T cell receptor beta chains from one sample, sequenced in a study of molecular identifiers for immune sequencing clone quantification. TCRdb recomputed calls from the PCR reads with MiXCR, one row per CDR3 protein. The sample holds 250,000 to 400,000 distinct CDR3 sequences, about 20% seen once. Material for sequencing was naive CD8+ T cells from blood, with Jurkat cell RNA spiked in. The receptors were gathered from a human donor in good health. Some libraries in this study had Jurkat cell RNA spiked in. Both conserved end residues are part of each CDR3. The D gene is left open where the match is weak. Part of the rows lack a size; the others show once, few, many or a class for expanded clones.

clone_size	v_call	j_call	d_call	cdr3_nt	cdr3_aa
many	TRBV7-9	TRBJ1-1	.	TGTGCCAGCAGCTTTGGGGGGCAAATGGAGGACACTGAAGCTTTCTTT	CASSFGGQMEDTEAFF
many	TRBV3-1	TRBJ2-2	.	TGTGCCAGCAGCCCCGGTGGATTTCCCGGGGAGCTGTTTTTT	CASSPGGFPGELFF
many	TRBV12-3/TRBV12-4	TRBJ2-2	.	TGTGCCAGCAGCCCCGTAGTCGGGACCGGGGAGCTGTTTTTT	CASSPVVGTGELFF
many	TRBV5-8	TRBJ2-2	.	TGTGCCAGCAGCTTGGGAGTAAGGGGCGGGGAGCTGTTTTTT	CASSLGVRGGELFF
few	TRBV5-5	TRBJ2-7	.	TGTGCCAGCAGCTTGGTAAGCTCCTCCTCCTACGAGCAGTACTTC	CASSLVSSSSYEQYF
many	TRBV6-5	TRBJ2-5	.	TGTGCCAGCAGTCCGCAGACAGAGATTCAAGAGACCCAGTACTTC	CASSPQTEIQETQYF
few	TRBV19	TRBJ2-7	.	TGTGCCAGTAGTACGGGGGAGATGGGCTACGAGCAGTACTTC	CASSTGEMGYEQYF
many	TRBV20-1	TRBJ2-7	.	TGCAGTGCGCAGAACATACCAGAGGGGACCTACGAGCAGTACTTC	CSAQNIPEGTYEQYF
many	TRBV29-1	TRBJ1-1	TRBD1	TGCAGCGTTGCGTGGACAGGGGGCGTTGCGGACACTGAAGCTTTCTTT	CSVAWTGGVADTEAFF
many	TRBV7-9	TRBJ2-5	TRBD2	TGTGCCAGCAGAGCAAGGACTAGCGGTACCCAAGAGACCCAGTACTTC	CASRARTSGTQETQYF
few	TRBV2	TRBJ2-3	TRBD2	TGTGCCAGCAGCACAAAGACTAGCGGGAGATCTGGGAGCACAGATACGCAGTATTTT	CASSTKTSGRSGSTDTQYF
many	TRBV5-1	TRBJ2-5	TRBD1	TGCGCCAGCAGCCGTGGACAGGGGGGCCCGAAGCAAGAGACCCAGTACTTC	CASSRGQGGPKQETQYF
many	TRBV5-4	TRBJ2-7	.	TGTGCCAGCAGCGTAGCGAGGACCTACGAGCAGTACTTC	CASSVARTYEQYF
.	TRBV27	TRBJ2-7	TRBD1	TGTGCCAGCAGTTTCGGTTCAGGGGGTGCCTACGAGCAGTACTTC	CASSFGSGGAYEQYF
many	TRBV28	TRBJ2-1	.	TGTGCCAGCAGTCCACCAGACAGTGCCCTCTCCTACAATGAGCAGTTCTTC	CASSPPDSALSYNEQFF
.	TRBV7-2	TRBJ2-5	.	TGTGCCGGCAGTTACCCCGCGTTGGTGGGGGTCCAAGAGACCCAGTACTTC	CAGSYPALVGVQETQYF
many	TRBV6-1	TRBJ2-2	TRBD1	TGTGCCAGCAGCACGAAGCAGGGGGCGGGTGCCGGGGAGCTGTTTTTT	CASSTKQGAGAGELFF
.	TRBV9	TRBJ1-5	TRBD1	TGTGCCAGCAGCGAAGGGGCAGGGGGTCAGCCCCAGCATTTT	CASSEGAGGQPQHF
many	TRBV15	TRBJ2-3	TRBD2	TGTGCCACCAGCAGCCAATGGACTAGCGGGAGTCCAGATACGCAGTATTTT	CATSSQWTSGSPDTQYF
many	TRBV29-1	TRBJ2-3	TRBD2	TGCAGCGTTGAAGGGCTACTAGCGGGAGGTCGGGTCACAGATACGCAGTATTTT	CSVEGLLAGGRVTDTQYF
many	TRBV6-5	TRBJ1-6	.	TGTGCCAGCAGTTACACCCCAGCCGGACCCCTCCACTTT	CASSYTPAGPLHF
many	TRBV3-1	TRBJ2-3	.	TGTGCCAGCAGCCAAGATCCCTCCGATACGCAGTATTTT	CASSQDPSDTQYF
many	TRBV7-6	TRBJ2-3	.	TGTGCCAGCAGCTATAGAGGCGGGGATACGCAGTATTTT	CASSYRGGDTQYF
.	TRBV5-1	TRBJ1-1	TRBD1	TGCGCCAGCAGCTTGGGGGACAGTGAAGCTTCCTTT	CASSLGDSEASF
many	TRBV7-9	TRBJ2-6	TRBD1	TGTGCCAGCAGCTTATCGACAGGGGGGTACTCTGGGGCCAACGTCCTGACTTTC	CASSLSTGGYSGANVLTF
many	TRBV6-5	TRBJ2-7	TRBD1	TGTGCCAGCAGTTACGAACAGGGGGGCTACGAGCAGTACTTC	CASSYEQGGYEQYF